This TCR beta chain comes out of a study of cytomegalovirus exposure and HLA in healthy donors. It was healthy bone marrow donors who served as donors. V trimming: 6 bases; J trimming: 6 bases; junction bases outside the gene matches: 5. Germline assignment: CDR1 KGHSH and CDR2 LQKENI. The CDR3 is 14 amino acids. 13 Jbeta primers and 60 Vbeta primers were used for the PCR. Some clones are missing from TCRdb's copy, which holds only in-frame ones; the method was immunoSEQ multiplex PCR. The table shows approximately 180,000 clones, with roughly 79% occurring only once. Sample: PBMCs. The source of this sequence is a male donor in good health and CMV-seronegative. The genes are TRBV18 and TRBJ2-1, with 10 nucleotides matching TRBD1. The DNA for the CDR3 is TGTGCCAGCTCGAGGGACAGGGGTGGCAATGAGCAGTTCTTC. It is translated as CASSRDRGGNEQFF.